This T cell receptor (beta chain) was captured by sequencing in a study of vaccination and CD4 T cells after COVID-19. Overall study context: Convalescents were six males and four females, two of them Hispanic. For control cultures, the treatment was a CEFX pool, an HIV-1 Nef pool, or no peptide.

The Oncomine TCR Beta short-read assay sequenced DNA from cultured CD4+ T cells. One entry per CDR3 protein, called by TCRdb with MiXCR from the PCR reads. Here the sample spans under 30,000 distinct CDR3 sequences, 36% being singletons. Time point indicated: late sampling 161 to 241 days after vaccination in a few convalescent patients. Treatment noted: roughly 10-day PBMC culture with coronavirus spike peptide pools or control peptides (ViraFEST assay). Antigen-specific T cell expansion with peptide pools preceded TCR sequencing in the ViraFEST approach. Germline V gene lookup returns CDR1 DFQATT and CDR2 SNEGSKA (reference sequence). The trim removed 6 bases at V and 4 bases at J, leaving 5 bases unmatched. This CDR3 is 14 amino acids long. This clonotype was seen a handful of times. No antigen is known for it.

This chain links TRBV20-1 with TRBJ2-2; the match to TRBD2 covers 10 bases. The sequenced sample was CD4+ T cells from blood, cultured in vitro, obtained about 7 months after SARS-CoV-2 vaccination. The receptor was isolated from a human donor who had recovered from COVID-19. This CDR3 reads CSAVLAGGTGELFF. CDR3 nucleotides: TGCAGTGCAGTTTTAGCGGGGGGCACCGGGGAGCTGTTTTTT.